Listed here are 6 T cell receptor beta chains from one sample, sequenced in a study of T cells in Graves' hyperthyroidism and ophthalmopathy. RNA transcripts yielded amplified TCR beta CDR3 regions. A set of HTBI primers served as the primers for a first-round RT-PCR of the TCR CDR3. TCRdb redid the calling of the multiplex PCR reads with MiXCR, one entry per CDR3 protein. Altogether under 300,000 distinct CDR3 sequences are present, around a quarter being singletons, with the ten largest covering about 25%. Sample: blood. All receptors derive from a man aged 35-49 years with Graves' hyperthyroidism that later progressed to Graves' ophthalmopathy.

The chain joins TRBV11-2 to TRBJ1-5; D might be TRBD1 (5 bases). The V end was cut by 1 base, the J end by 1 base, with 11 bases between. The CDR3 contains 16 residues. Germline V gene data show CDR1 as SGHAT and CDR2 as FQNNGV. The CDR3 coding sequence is TGTGCCAGCAGCTTAGGGGTGACAGAGAGCAATCAGCCCCAGCATTTT. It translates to CASSLGVTESNQPQHF.

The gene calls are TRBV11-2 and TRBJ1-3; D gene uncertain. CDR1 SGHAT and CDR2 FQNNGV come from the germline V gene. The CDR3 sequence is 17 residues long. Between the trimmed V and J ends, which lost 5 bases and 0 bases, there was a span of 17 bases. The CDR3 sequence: CASSPLGRSNSGNTIYF. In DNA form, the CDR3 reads TGTGCCAGCAGCCCCCTCGGGCGGAGCAACTCTGGAAACACCATATATTTT.

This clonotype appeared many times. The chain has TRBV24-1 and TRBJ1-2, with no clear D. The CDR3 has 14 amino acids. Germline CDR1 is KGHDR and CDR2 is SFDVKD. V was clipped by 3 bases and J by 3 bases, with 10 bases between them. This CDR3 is CATSDARGYYGYTF. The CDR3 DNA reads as TGTGCCACCAGTGATGCCAGAGGTTACTATGGCTACACCTTC.

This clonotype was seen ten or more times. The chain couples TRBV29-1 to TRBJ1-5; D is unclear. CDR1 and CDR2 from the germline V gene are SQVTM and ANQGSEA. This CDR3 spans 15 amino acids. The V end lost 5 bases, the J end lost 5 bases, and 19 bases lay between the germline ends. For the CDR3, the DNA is TGCAGCGTTATTATCGGTCAGCCATTGGATCAGCCCCAGCATTTT. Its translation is CSVIIGQPLDQPQHF.

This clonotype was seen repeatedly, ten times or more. The chain's CDR3 is CASSTGGESGNQPQHF. Here the CDR3 DNA reads TGTGCCAGCAGTACAGGGGGCGAGTCTGGCAATCAGCCCCAGCATTTT. The chain employs TRBV28 and TRBJ1-5, with 9 bases matching TRBD1. The germline V gene encodes CDR1 MDHEN and CDR2 SYDVKM. This CDR3 spans 16 amino acids. Trimming took 5 bases from V and 2 from J; bases not matched to a gene: 7. The full variable domain, with the rest looked up from reference TRBV28 and TRBJ1-5, is DVKVTQSSRYLVKRTGEKVFLECVQDMDHENMFWYRQDPGLGLRLIYFSYDVKMKEKGDIPEGYSVSREKKERFSLILESASTNQTSMYLCASSTGGESGNQPQHFGDGTRLSIL.

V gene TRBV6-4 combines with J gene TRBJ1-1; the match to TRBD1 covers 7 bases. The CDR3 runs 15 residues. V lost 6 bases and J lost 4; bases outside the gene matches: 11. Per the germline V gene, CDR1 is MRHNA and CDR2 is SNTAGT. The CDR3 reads CASRGTGVSFTEAFF. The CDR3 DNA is TGTGCCAGCAGAGGAACAGGGGTATCGTTCACTGAAGCTTTCTTT.